Sequencing of this T cell receptor delta chain was carried out in a study of γδ T cells in repeated Plasmodium falciparum infection. Study background: Four controlled malaria infections with P. falciparum NF54 spanned roughly 640 days.

General study points: Malian donors came from one small rural village, predominantly one ethnic group. Malian children's Vdelta2-negative repertoires appeared more expanded and less diverse than Australians'.

Only a few counts were recorded for this clone. Its antigen is not identified. TCRdb lists the protein of a much larger clone for this DNA, which differs at residue 3, so this is likely a read error; the protein given here is translated from the DNA itself. This CDR3 region has 20 residues. Germline CDR1 reads TSWWSYY; CDR2 reads QGS. Gammadelta T cells were flow-sorted from PBMC into Vgamma9/Vdelta2+ and Vdelta2-negative populations for bulk analysis. TCRdb processed the multiplex PCR reads again with the CATT caller. The data contain tens of thousands of delta-chain clones, 0.85% to 1% of them singletons.

This chain links TRDV1 with TRDJ1; 11 positions agree with TRDD3. The receptor was isolated from a pool of human donors (malaria-infected and uninfected, not separated). Sample: gamma-delta T cells from blood. CDR3 protein: CAPGEFGSPGFWYWGIELIF. CDR3 DNA sequence: TGTGCTCCTGGGGAATTTGGGTCCCCCGGCTTTTGGTACTGGGGGATAGAACTCATCTTT.